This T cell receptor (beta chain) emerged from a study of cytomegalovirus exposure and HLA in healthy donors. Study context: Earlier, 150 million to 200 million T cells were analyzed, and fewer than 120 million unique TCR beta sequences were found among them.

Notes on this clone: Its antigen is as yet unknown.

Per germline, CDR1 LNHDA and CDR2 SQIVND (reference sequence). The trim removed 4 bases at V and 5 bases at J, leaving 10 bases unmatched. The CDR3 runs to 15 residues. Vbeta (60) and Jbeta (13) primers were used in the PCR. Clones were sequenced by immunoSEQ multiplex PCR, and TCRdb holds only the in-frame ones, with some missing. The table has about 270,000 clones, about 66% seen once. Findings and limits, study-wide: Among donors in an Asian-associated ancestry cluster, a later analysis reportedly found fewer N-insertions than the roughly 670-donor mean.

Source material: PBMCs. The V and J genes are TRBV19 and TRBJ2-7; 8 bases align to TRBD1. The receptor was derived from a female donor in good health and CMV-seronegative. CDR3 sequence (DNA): TGTGCCAGTAGTAAGTGGACAGGGTTATCGGACGAGCAGTACTTC. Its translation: CASSKWTGLSDEQYF. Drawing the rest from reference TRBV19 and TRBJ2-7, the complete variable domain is DGGITQSPKYLFRKEGQNVTLSCEQNLNHDAMYWYRQDPGQGLRLIYYSQIVNDFQKGDIAEGYSVSREKKESFPLTVTSAQKNPTAFYLCASSKWTGLSDEQYFGPGTRLTVT.